The 25 T cell receptor beta chains below all came from one sample that was sequenced in a study of cytomegalovirus exposure and HLA in healthy donors. Amplification used 60 Vbeta primers and 13 Jbeta primers. Profiling relied on immunoSEQ multiplex PCR, and the TCRdb table lists in-frame clones only, not all of them. The sample table sets out 130,000 or so clones. Sequencing was carried out using PBMCs. All receptors derive from a middle-aged woman in good health and CMV-seronegative.

The V call is TRBV19, the J call TRBJ2-2, with 12 bases lining up with TRBD1. The V segment lost 7 bases and the J segment 6 bases; nucleotides outside the gene matches: 3. CDR3 length: 14 residues. CDR1 LNHDA and CDR2 SQIVND come from the germline V gene (reference sequence). In DNA form, the CDR3 reads TGTGCCAGTACGTGGGACAGGGGGCCCGGGGAGCTGTTTTTT. Translated, it gives CASTWDRGPGELFF.

This rearrangement joins TRBV19 to TRBJ1-2, with 9 bases matching TRBD1. This CDR3 contains 14 residues. J was trimmed by 8 bases and V by 5 bases; bases with no gene match: 9. The germline V gene has CDR1 LNHDA and CDR2 SQIVND (reference sequence). The CDR3 spells CASSFNSGTGGYTF. The CDR3 DNA is TGTGCCAGTAGTTTTAATTCCGGGACAGGGGGCTACACCTTC. Supplemented by reference TRBV19 and TRBJ1-2, the full variable domain reads DGGITQSPKYLFRKEGQNVTLSCEQNLNHDAMYWYRQDPGQGLRLIYYSQIVNDFQKGDIAEGYSVSREKKESFPLTVTSAQKNPTAFYLCASSFNSGTGGYTFGSGTRLTVV.

The rearrangement uses TRBV10-3 and TRBJ2-7; D possibly corresponds to TRBD2 (6 bases). Trimming shortened V by 4 bases and J by 1 base, and 11 bases separated the two germline ends. The CDR3 has 14 residues. Germline V gives CDR1 ENHRY, CDR2 SYGVKD. Written as DNA, the CDR3 is TGTGCCATCAGTGCCAGCGGGTCGTCCTACGAGCAGTACGTC. Amino acid sequence: CAISASGSSYEQYV.

The J gene is TRBJ1-2, the V gene TRBV7-3; D uncertain. V lost 2 bases and J 14 bases, leaving 21 bases between the germline ends. The CDR3 totals 14 residues. Per the germline V gene, CDR1 is SGHTA and CDR2 is FQGTGA. CDR3 residues: CASSLGSEGVATTF. The CDR3 nucleotides read TGTGCCAGCAGCTTAGGGAGTGAGGGCGTTGCTACGACCTTC.

The V gene is TRBV11-1, the J gene TRBJ1-2, with 10 bases matching TRBD1. The V gene's germline CDR1 is SGHAT and CDR2 FQDESV (reference sequence). This CDR3 spans 15 amino acids. The V and J ends lost 7 bases and 4 bases, in that order; junction bases with no gene match: 9. The CDR3 coding sequence is TGTGCCAGCACCTCCGGGGACAGGGGCCCCTATGGCTACACCTTC. Translation: CASTSGDRGPYGYTF. Drawing the rest from reference TRBV11-1 and TRBJ1-2, the complete variable domain is EAEVAQSPRYKITEKSQAVAFWCDPISGHATLYWYRQILGQGPELLVQFQDESVVDDSQLPKDRFSAERLKGVDSTLKIQPAELGDSAMYLCASTSGDRGPYGYTFGSGTRLTVV.

The chain is built from TRBV11-2 and TRBJ1-1, with TRBD1 matching over 7 bases. Germline V gene lookup returns CDR1 SGHAT and CDR2 FQNNGV. CDR3 size: 13 residues. The J segment lost 10 bases and the V segment lost 5 bases, leaving 10 bases of the junction unmatched. In nucleotides, the CDR3 is TGTGCCAGCAGCCCTCGACAGGGTAGATTAGCTTTCTTT. It is translated as CASSPRQGRLAFF.

CDR3: CASSTTSGGRTDTQYF. The CDR3 coding sequence is TGTGCCAGTAGTACGACTAGCGGGGGACGAACAGATACGCAGTATTTT. J is TRBJ2-3 and V is TRBV19; TRBD2 matches 12 bases. The CDR3 runs 16 residues. Losses at the gene ends were 4 bases for V and 3 bases for J; bases not matched to a gene: 5. Germline CDR1 LNHDA, CDR2 SQIVND (reference sequence). The whole variable domain, remainder taken from reference TRBV19 and TRBJ2-3, is DGGITQSPKYLFRKEGQNVTLSCEQNLNHDAMYWYRQDPGQGLRLIYYSQIVNDFQKGDIAEGYSVSREKKESFPLTVTSAQKNPTAFYLCASSTTSGGRTDTQYFGPGTRLTVL.

This chain uses TRBV11-2 with TRBJ1-6, with TRBD1 identical over 7 bases. The CDR3 has 14 amino acids. Trimming took 8 bases from V and 7 from J; bases not matched to a gene: 8. Germline V gene data show CDR1 as SGHAT and CDR2 as FQNNGV. CDR3 DNA: TGTGCCAGCGTACTGGGACAGCCGAATTCACCCCTCCACTTT. This translates into CASVLGQPNSPLHF. Full variable domain (missing parts from reference TRBV11-2 and TRBJ1-6): EAGVAQSPRYKIIEKRQSVAFWCNPISGHATLYWYQQILGQGPKLLIQFQNNGVVDDSQLPKDRFSAERLKGVDSTLKIQPAKLEDSAVYLCASVLGQPNSPLHFGNGTRLTVT.

This rearrangement joins TRBV28 to TRBJ2-2, with D perhaps matching TRBD1 (6 bases). This CDR3 spans 15 amino acids. In germline, CDR1 is MDHEN, CDR2 SYDVKM. Trimming shortened V by 2 bases and J by 1 base, and 8 bases separated the two germline ends. The CDR3 reads CASSLQGLNTGELFF. In DNA form, the CDR3 reads TGTGCCAGCAGTTTACAGGGGTTGAACACCGGGGAGCTGTTTTTT.

The chain is built from TRBV28 and TRBJ2-1; D might be TRBD2 (6 bases). The CDR3 is 13 amino acids. CDR1 MDHEN and CDR2 SYDVKM come from the germline V gene. Trimming took 5 bases from V and 9 from J, leaving 14 bases between them. CDR3 sequence: CASSKGLFLEQFF. The CDR3 DNA reads TGTGCCAGCAGTAAGGGACTGTTCCTTGAGCAGTTCTTC.

The V and J genes are TRBV19 and TRBJ2-1; TRBD2 matches 11 bases. The junction had 7 bases not matched to a gene; V was cut back by 1 base and J by 5 bases. Germline V lookup: CDR1 LNHDA, CDR2 SQIVND (reference sequence). There are 17 residues in the CDR3. The CDR3 DNA reads as TGTGCCAGTAGTATAGGCCTAGCGGGGGGAGGCAACAATGAGCAGTTCTTC. It is translated as CASSIGLAGGGNNEQFF.

The chain combines TRBV14 with TRBJ1-1; no firm D call. Germline values: CDR1 SGHDN, CDR2 FVKESK. Trimming left V 10 bases short and J 3 bases short, with 15 bases between. There are 13 residues in the CDR3. The CDR3 spells CATRAGGHTEAFF. The DNA of the CDR3 is TGTGCCACACGGGCGGGAGGGCACACTGAAGCTTTCTTT.

V gene TRBV6-1 combines with J gene TRBJ2-2; 8 positions agree with TRBD2. The CDR3 covers 15 residues. Germline V gene lookup returns CDR1 MNHNS and CDR2 SASEGT. The ends lost 0 bases at V and 6 bases at J; junction bases unmatched: 3. CDR3 sequence reads: CASSEAIGGAGELFF. Here the CDR3 DNA reads TGTGCCAGCAGTGAAGCAATCGGGGGGGCCGGGGAGCTGTTTTTT.

This rearrangement joins TRBV14 to TRBJ1-4, with 9 bases identical to TRBD1. In germline, CDR1 is SGHDN, CDR2 FVKESK. The CDR3 contains 14 residues. J was trimmed by 3 bases and V by 4 bases; bases with no gene match: 0. The CDR3 bases are TGTGCCAGCAGCCGACAGGGGGCTAATGAAAAACTGTTTTTT. Its translation: CASSRQGANEKLFF. Together with reference TRBV14 and TRBJ1-4, the CDR3 gives the full variable domain: EAGVTQFPSHSVIEKGQTVTLRCDPISGHDNLYWYRRVMGKEIKFLLHFVKESKQDESGMPNNRFLAERTGGTYSTLKVQPAELEDSGVYFCASSRQGANEKLFFGSGTQLSVL.

This chain joins TRBV11-3 and TRBJ1-4, with 10 bases lining up with TRBD1. J was trimmed by 8 bases and V by 5 bases; bases with no gene match: 2. The CDR3 extends over 13 amino acids. Germline V gene sequence: CDR1 SGHNT, CDR2 YENEEA. The CDR3 here is CASSMTGGEKLFF. The CDR3 DNA is TGTGCCAGCAGCATGACAGGGGGCGAAAAACTGTTTTTT.

The chain employs TRBV15 and TRBJ2-1; D gene unclear. There are 16 residues in the CDR3. The V gene lost 3 bases and the J gene lost 6 bases, with 18 bases spanning the gap. Germline V gene sequence: CDR1 LNHNV, CDR2 YYDKDF (reference sequence). CDR3 region: CATSSVNRTPRNEQFF. The CDR3 DNA reads as TGTGCCACCAGCAGCGTGAACAGAACACCTCGCAATGAGCAGTTCTTC.

The rearrangement uses TRBV7-2 and TRBJ1-6; D unresolved. This CDR3 has 14 residues. Deletions cut 6 bases from V and 9 bases from J, with 15 bases between. Germline lookup yields CDR1 SGHTA and CDR2 FQGNSA. CDR3 bases: TGTGCCAGCAGTCTCCACGGGCGGGGTTCACCCCTCCACTTT. Protein: CASSLHGRGSPLHF.

The chain carries TRBV7-2 and TRBJ1-1; no reliable D call. V shed 5 bases and J shed 7 bases, with 11 bases lying between them. The CDR3 has 12 amino acids. Germline loops: CDR1 SGHTA, CDR2 FQGNSA. CDR3 loop: CASSPRRVEAFF. CDR3 in DNA: TGTGCCAGCAGCCCCCGGCGGGTTGAAGCTTTCTTT.

This sequence joins TRBV2 and TRBJ1-2, with D possibly TRBD1 on 5 matching bases. CDR1 is SNHLY and CDR2 is FYNNEI in the germline V gene. The CDR3 has 16 amino acids. Trimming left V 2 bases short and J 1 base short, with 14 bases between. CDR3 sequence reads: CASSELRGGGNYGYTF. The CDR3 coding sequence is TGTGCCAGCAGTGAACTTAGGGGAGGTGGTAACTATGGCTACACCTTC.

V usage is TRBV9 and J usage is TRBJ2-1; TRBD2 matches at 9 bases. Germline V lookup: CDR1 SGDLS, CDR2 YYNGEE. This CDR3 spans 13 amino acids. The ends lost 3 bases at V and 6 bases at J; junction bases unmatched: 1. The CDR3 reads CASSATSGNEQFF. The CDR3 nucleotides read TGTGCCAGCAGCGCGACTAGCGGCAATGAGCAGTTCTTC.

The J gene is TRBJ2-7, the V gene TRBV15, with 10 bases identical to TRBD1. Trimming at V came to 3 bases and at J to 5 bases, leaving 7 bases not matched to a gene. Germline V gene lookup returns CDR1 LNHNV and CDR2 YYDKDF (reference sequence). The CDR3 consists of 15 residues. This chain's CDR3 is CATSRGQGSSDEQYF. CDR3 in DNA: TGTGCCACCAGCAGGGGACAGGGGTCGTCCGACGAGCAGTACTTC.

The genes are TRBV4-1 and TRBJ2-7; D gene uncertain. The CDR3 covers 14 residues. V lost 3 bases and J lost 8, with 17 bases in between. Looked up from germline, CDR1 is MGHRA and CDR2 is YSYEKL. Here the CDR3 reads CASSQANFVPQQYF. The DNA of the CDR3 is TGCGCCAGCAGCCAGGCAAATTTCGTACCACAGCAGTACTTC.

V usage is TRBV7-2 and J usage is TRBJ2-1, with a weak D call TRBD1 (5 bases). CDR3 size: 12 residues. The germline V gene encodes CDR1 SGHTA and CDR2 FQGNSA. V was trimmed by 3 bases and J by 10 bases, leaving 10 bases between them. The CDR3 loop reads CASSFQGTEQFF. DNA for the CDR3: TGTGCCAGCAGCTTCCAGGGCACAGAGCAGTTCTTC.

The J gene is TRBJ1-2, the V gene TRBV4-1; 8 bases align to TRBD1. CDR1 and CDR2 from the germline V gene are MGHRA and YSYEKL. This CDR3 is built from 17 residues. Unmatched junction bases numbered 13, after V lost 3 bases and J lost 4 bases. The CDR3 DNA follows: TGCGCCAGCAGCCATATGCCTCGGGACAGGACATTCTATGGCTACACCTTC. This translates into CASSHMPRDRTFYGYTF.

The rearrangement uses TRBV18 and TRBJ2-2; no firm D call. V lost 1 base, J lost 1 base, and 7 bases lay in between. The CDR3 consists of 15 residues. The germline gives CDR1 KGHSH, CDR2 LQKENI. The CDR3 protein is CASSPRGLNTGELFF. In DNA, the CDR3 is TGTGCCAGCTCACCACGCGGATTGAACACCGGGGAGCTGTTTTTT.